This T cell receptor (beta chain) derives from a study of T cells expressing NK-cell markers. Across the whole study: Seven of the eight sequenced donors were HCMV-seropositive; one was seronegative.

Synthesis of TCR beta cDNA relied on 5'RACE template switching carrying UMIs. TCRdb derives one entry per CDR3 protein from the 5' RACE reads, leaving out DNA. The sample data list some 460,000 distinct CDR3 sequences. The CDR3 contains 14 residues. The material sequenced was blood T cells: a sorted CD56 or NKG2C T cell subset, CD4+ or CD8+ T cells, or bulk PBMC T cells (not recorded which). The V call is TRBV12-3 or TRBV12-4, the J call TRBJ2-1. The source of this sequence is a woman aged 45-65 years in good health. CDR3: CASSLRPTYNEQFF.